The 13 T cell receptor beta chains in this list originate from one sample, sequenced in a study of cytotoxic CD8 clonotypes in ibrutinib-treated CLL. Some clones are missing from TCRdb's copy, which holds only in-frame ones; the method was immunoSEQ multiplex PCR. The data contain some 310,000 clones, just under 80% of them singletons. Source: PBMCs, taken before ibrutinib treatment. These receptors were obtained from a human donor with chronic lymphocytic leukemia.

The J gene is TRBJ2-7, the V gene TRBV27; D not certain. This CDR3 is built from 14 residues. Germline V CDR1 and CDR2: MNHEY, SMNVEV (reference sequence). Trimming shortened V by 2 bases and J by 3 bases, and 11 bases separated the two germline ends. The CDR3 region is CASSLADRVYEQYF. The DNA of the CDR3 is TGTGCCAGCAGTTTAGCGGATAGGGTCTACGAGCAGTACTTC.

The chain carries TRBV5-1 and TRBJ2-7, with TRBD1 matching over 7 bases. The V and J ends lost 0 bases and 4 bases, in that order; junction bases with no gene match: 7. CDR1 is SGHRS and CDR2 is YFSETQ in the germline V gene. CDR3 length: 15 amino acids. CDR3 in amino acids: CASSLGTGNSYEQYF. CDR3 sequence (DNA): TGCGCCAGCAGCTTGGGGACAGGAAACTCGTACGAGCAGTACTTC.

The chain couples TRBV5-5 to TRBJ1-2, with D perhaps TRBD1 (5 bases). Trimming shortened V by 5 bases and J by 9 bases, and 20 bases separated the two germline ends. Germline-derived CDR1 and CDR2 are SGHKS and YYEKEE (reference sequence). This CDR3 has 14 amino acids. The CDR3 DNA reads as TGTGCCAGCAGACGTCAAGGGGAACATAGGAGCTACACCTTC. Amino acid sequence: CASRRQGEHRSYTF.

The chain joins TRBV28 to TRBJ2-1; unclear D gene. The CDR3 runs to 13 residues. V lost 3 bases to trimming and J lost 6 bases, with 9 bases between them. CDR1 and CDR2 (germline): MDHEN, SYDVKM. The CDR3 coding sequence is TGTGCCAGCAGTTTGGCGAGCCCCAATGAGCAGTTCTTC. Its translation: CASSLASPNEQFF.

This clone occurred once. This chain connects TRBV29-1 to TRBJ1-3; the D gene is possibly TRBD1 (6 bases). Germline CDR1 reads SQVTM; CDR2 reads ANQGSEA. The germline V and J ends were trimmed by 6 bases and 0 bases, with 15 bases remaining between them. This CDR3 region has 15 residues. CDR3 nucleotides: TGCAGCGTCCAATCCCGGGACAACTCTGGAAACACCATATATTTT. Translating gives CSVQSRDNSGNTIYF. Together with reference TRBV29-1 and TRBJ1-3, the CDR3 gives the full variable domain: SAVISQKPSRDICQRGTSLTIQCQVDSQVTMMFWYRQQPGQSLTLIATANQGSEATYESGFVIDKFPISRPNLTFSTLTVSNMSPEDSSIYLCSVQSRDNSGNTIYFGEGSWLTVV.

To note about this clone: At the DNA level, this CDR3 is encoded by other sequences in the same sample as well. The rearrangement links TRBV6-1 to TRBJ2-7; no reliable D call. This CDR3 has 9 amino acids. In germline, CDR1 is MNHNS, CDR2 SASEGT. V was pared by 8 bases and J by 3 bases, with 2 bases between. The CDR3 loop is CASGYEQYF. DNA for the CDR3: TGTGCCAGCGGCTACGAGCAGTACTTC.

The V and J genes are TRBV11-2 and TRBJ1-2; D call uncertain. Germline V lookup: CDR1 SGHAT, CDR2 FQNNGV. The V end was cut by 4 bases, the J end by 4 bases, with 7 bases between. The CDR3 consists of 12 residues. The DNA for the CDR3 is TGTGCCAGCAGCTATGGGCCCTATGGCTACACCTTC. Translated: CASSYGPYGYTF.

J is TRBJ1-4 and V is TRBV18; 8 nucleotides align to TRBD1. Germline values: CDR1 KGHSH, CDR2 LQKENI. This CDR3 is 12 amino acids long. Trimming cost V 3 bases and J 13 bases; bases outside gene matches: 4. In DNA form, the CDR3 reads TGTGCCAGCTCACCGGACAGGGTTGGACTGTTTTTT. This translates into CASSPDRVGLFF.

The V gene is TRBV10-3, the J gene TRBJ2-3; 10 bases agree with TRBD2. This CDR3 contains 15 residues. The germline gives CDR1 ENHRY, CDR2 SYGVKD. The V and J ends lost 6 bases and 0 bases, in that order; junction bases with no gene match: 3. The CDR3, as DNA: TGTGCCATCAGGGGGACTAGCGCTAGCACAGATACGCAGTATTTT. It codes for CAIRGTSASTDTQYF.

The chain carries TRBV21-1 and TRBJ1-1; TRBD1, the D gene given by the table, was not confirmed from the DNA. TRBV21-1 is labeled a pseudogene. The CDR3 is 14 residues long. CDR3 sequence (DNA): TGTGCCAGCAGCAAGACAGGGTTGAACACTGAAGCTTTCTTT. Translated: CASSKTGLNTEAFF.

The chain combines TRBV5-6 with TRBJ2-7, with D unclear. The CDR3 consists of 12 residues. The V gene lost 3 bases and the J gene lost 2 bases, with 6 bases spanning the gap. Germline V gene sequence: CDR1 SGHDT, CDR2 YYEEEE. The CDR3 spells CASSWSTYEQYF. DNA of the CDR3: TGTGCCAGCAGCTGGAGTACCTACGAGCAGTACTTC.

The V gene is TRBV9, the J gene TRBJ2-6; D unclear. Germline CDR1 reads SGDLS; CDR2 reads YYNGEE. Trimming pared 0 bases from V and 0 bases from J, leaving 4 bases between. The CDR3 is 15 residues long. CDR3 DNA sequence: TGTGCCAGCAGCGTAGGACACTCTGGGGCCAACGTCCTGACTTTC. This codes for CASSVGHSGANVLTF.

The J gene is TRBJ2-7, the V gene TRBV27; no reliable D call. Deletions cut 6 bases from V and 2 bases from J, with 14 bases between. Germline V gene sequence: CDR1 MNHEY, CDR2 SMNVEV (reference sequence). There are 14 residues in the CDR3. For the CDR3, the DNA is TGTGCCAGCAGACCCCAGGCGGTTCCCTACGAGCAGTACTTC. Its protein is CASRPQAVPYEQYF.